These 19 T cell receptor beta chains were sequenced from one sample in a study of beta chain features in type 1 diabetes (dated 2018 in TCRdb). Study-wide conclusions, independent of this receptor: A moderate but significant shortening of TCRB CDR3 length was observed in type 1 diabetes patients in all four CD4+ subsets.

Library creation used the immunoSEQ multiplex PCR assay. The entire amount of isolated RNA was reverse transcribed using the High Capacity cDNA Reverse Transcription Kit, so the sequenced TCRB transcripts were expressed ones. The immuneACCESS repertoire file appears here via TCRdb, limited to in-frame rearrangements. These files lack a portion of the clones; in checked studies, under half of the deficit traces to unresolved V genes, and the cause of the others is not known. Within this sample are around 650,000 clones, with around 12% of them counted one time only. The ten largest make up about 0.11% of the sample. The antigens these receptors bind are not known. Sequencing used naive CD4+ T cells from blood. What the cell subset or site label conveys for this sample: true naive CD4+ T cells. These receptor sequences come from a man aged 25-45 years with type 1 diabetes.

This clone was found a few times. The genes are TRBV7-2 and TRBJ2-1, with 11 positions matching TRBD2. The CDR3 covers 19 residues. The ends lost 5 bases at V and 2 bases at J; junction bases unmatched: 14. From germline, CDR1 is SGHTA and CDR2 FQGNSA. CDR3 nucleotide sequence: TGTGCCAGCAGCACCCCCGGGCTAGCGGGGGGTGGCCCCTACAATGAGCAGTTCTTC. Its protein product is CASSTPGLAGGGPYNEQFF.

The chain is built from TRBV28 and TRBJ1-4, with a tentative D call TRBD1 (6 bases). The CDR3 totals 14 residues. Germline lookup yields CDR1 MDHEN and CDR2 SYDVKM. V gave up 5 bases and J gave up 4 bases, with 11 bases separating them. In nucleotides, the CDR3 is TGTGCCAGCAGTCCCGGGACACGTAATGAAAAACTGTTTTTT. It translates to CASSPGTRNEKLFF.

The chain employs TRBV19 and TRBJ2-7; TRBD1 agrees at 9 bases. The trim removed 3 bases at V and 0 bases at J, leaving 6 bases unmatched. CDR3 size: 16 residues. Germline V gene sequence: CDR1 LNHDA, CDR2 SQIVND (reference sequence). DNA for the CDR3: TGTGCCAGTAGTATCGCAGGGACAGGGAGCTCCTACGAGCAGTACTTC. Protein product: CASSIAGTGSSYEQYF. Full variable domain (rest looked up from reference TRBV19 and TRBJ2-7): DGGITQSPKYLFRKEGQNVTLSCEQNLNHDAMYWYRQDPGQGLRLIYYSQIVNDFQKGDIAEGYSVSREKKESFPLTVTSAQKNPTAFYLCASSIAGTGSSYEQYFGPGTRLTVT.

This clone was found a few times. The rearrangement links TRBV7-2 to TRBJ2-6; D might be TRBD2 (5 bases). The CDR3 consists of 17 residues. CDR1 is SGHTA and CDR2 is FQGNSA in the germline V gene. V lost 4 bases to trimming and J lost 6 bases, with 19 bases between them. In DNA, the CDR3 is TGTGCCAGCAGCTCCGCCACCGGAGCGGCAGTGGCCAACGTCCTGACTTTC. Amino acids: CASSSATGAAVANVLTF.

This chain joins TRBV10-3 and TRBJ2-7, with 7 bases identical to TRBD1. V was pared by 10 bases and J by 5 bases, with 11 bases of the junction left unmatched. The CDR3 consists of 13 residues. CDR1 is ENHRY and CDR2 is SYGVKD in the germline V gene. The CDR3: CATRPDRDHEQYF. The CDR3 DNA reads as TGTGCCACGCGGCCCGACAGGGATCACGAGCAGTACTTC.

This clone was seen a few times. This sequence joins TRBV9 and TRBJ1-2; 7 nucleotides match TRBD1. CDR3 length equals 14 residues. Trimming took 4 bases from V and 2 from J; bases not matched to a gene: 5. Germline V gene data show CDR1 as SGDLS and CDR2 as YYNGEE. This chain's CDR3 is CASSRLTGNYGYTF. The CDR3 region has the DNA TGTGCCAGCAGCCGACTGACAGGGAACTATGGCTACACCTTC.

The chain uses TRBV28 and TRBJ2-7; TRBD1 matches at 11 bases. This CDR3 has 15 amino acids. Germline trimming cut 6 bases from V and 2 bases from J; bases unmatched to any gene: 6. The germline CDR1 and CDR2 sequences are MDHEN and SYDVKM. The CDR3 loop reads CASSSGTGGTYEQYF. DNA of the CDR3: TGTGCCAGCAGCTCCGGGACAGGGGGTACCTACGAGCAGTACTTC. Filled out from reference TRBV28 and TRBJ2-7, the complete variable domain reads DVKVTQSSRYLVKRTGEKVFLECVQDMDHENMFWYRQDPGLGLRLIYFSYDVKMKEKGDIPEGYSVSREKKERFSLILESASTNQTSMYLCASSSGTGGTYEQYFGPGTRLTVT.

This rearrangement joins TRBV5-1 to TRBJ2-1; D is unresolved. CDR1 and CDR2 from the germline V gene are SGHRS and YFSETQ. The CDR3 loop spans 12 amino acids. Trimming removed 2 bases from V and 8 bases from J, with 8 bases in between. CDR3 residues: CASSFNGDEQFF. The CDR3 DNA follows: TGCGCCAGCAGCTTCAATGGAGATGAGCAGTTCTTC.

This rearrangement joins TRBV5-1 to TRBJ2-3, with TRBD2 matching over 8 bases. The CDR3 is 15 amino acids. Germline CDR1 is SGHRS and CDR2 is YFSETQ. J gave up 4 bases and V 0 bases, and 4 bases lay outside the gene matches. The CDR3 loop is CASSLVAGRADTQYF. The CDR3 nucleotides read TGCGCCAGCAGCTTGGTAGCGGGGCGGGCAGATACGCAGTATTTT.

The chain is built from TRBV6-1 and TRBJ1-5, with D possibly matching TRBD1 (5 bases). V was clipped by 2 bases and J by 6 bases, with 11 bases between them. This CDR3 is built from 14 residues. Germline CDR1 and CDR2: MNHNS and SASEGT. Written as DNA, the CDR3 is TGTGCCAGCAGTGAATGGGGGATAGGTCAGCCCCAGCATTTT. Translating gives CASSEWGIGQPQHF.

This clone was seen a handful of times. V usage is TRBV29-1 and J usage is TRBJ2-2; TRBD1 matches at 10 bases. Trimming took 6 bases from V and 3 from J; bases not matched to a gene: 7. Germline V gene data show CDR1 as SQVTM and CDR2 as ANQGSEA. CDR3 length: 15 amino acids. DNA of the CDR3: TGCAGCGTGAAAGACAGGGGGCGCGACACCGGGGAGCTGTTTTTT. Translating it yields CSVKDRGRDTGELFF.

The rearrangement joins TRBV19 to TRBJ1-5; TRBD1 aligns across 9 bases. V lost 7 bases and J lost 10; bases outside the gene matches: 5. Germline CDR1 reads LNHDA; CDR2 reads SQIVND (reference sequence). This CDR3 contains 12 residues. CDR3 coding DNA: TGTGCCAGTACCGTGGACAGGGGTCCCCAGCATTTT. Translation: CASTVDRGPQHF.

The chain employs TRBV7-2 and TRBJ2-3, with 8 positions matching TRBD2. The V and J ends lost 5 bases and 4 bases, in that order; junction bases with no gene match: 2. The CDR3 runs to 13 residues. Germline lookup yields CDR1 SGHTA and CDR2 FQGNSA. The CDR3 DNA sequence: TGTGCCAGCAGCCCGGGGGGGTCAGATACGCAGTATTTT. This codes for CASSPGGSDTQYF.

The chain recombines TRBV7-9 with TRBJ1-4; D remains unclear. CDR3 length: 12 residues. Germline values: CDR1 SEHNR, CDR2 FQNEAQ (reference sequence). Trimming cost V 5 bases and J 6 bases, with 7 bases left between them. The CDR3 DNA follows: TGTGCCAGCAGCCCGTTCGATGAAAAACTGTTTTTT. Translation: CASSPFDEKLFF.

V is TRBV5-1 and J is TRBJ2-3, with TRBD2 identical over 11 bases. Germline CDR1 and CDR2: SGHRS and YFSETQ. The CDR3 has 16 residues. With 4 bases clipped from V and 5 bases from J, the junction kept 9 bases outside the gene matches. CDR3 loop: CASSPTTSGAGDTQYF. The DNA of the CDR3 is TGCGCCAGCAGCCCGACGACTAGCGGGGCTGGAGATACGCAGTATTTT.

This clone was counted only a few times. The rearrangement joins TRBV5-4 to TRBJ2-4; 8 nucleotides line up with TRBD1. J was trimmed by 2 bases and V by 2 bases; bases with no gene match: 3. CDR3 size: 15 residues. CDR1 and CDR2 from the germline V gene are SGHNT and YYREEE (reference sequence). Here the CDR3 DNA reads TGTGCCAGCAGCTTCCAGGGGGCAACCAAAAACATTCAGTACTTC. It specifies CASSFQGATKNIQYF.

A few counts support this clone. J is TRBJ1-2 and V is TRBV7-9; D is undetermined. The CDR3 is 13 residues long. Germline assignment: CDR1 SEHNR and CDR2 FQNEAQ (reference sequence). This CDR3 reads CGITGSLNYGYTF. DNA for the CDR3: TGTGGGATAACGGGATCCTTAAACTATGGCTACACCTTC.

In its sample, this clone was seen a few times. The gene calls are TRBV29-1 and TRBJ1-2, with D possibly TRBD1 on 6 matching bases. The CDR3 loop spans 12 amino acids. The germline V gene has CDR1 SQVTM and CDR2 ANQGSEA. V lost 7 bases, J lost 0 bases, and 9 bases lay in between. CDR3 loop: CSGGQTNYGYTF. CDR3 DNA: TGCAGCGGTGGACAGACTAACTATGGCTACACCTTC. Combining the CDR3 with reference TRBV29-1 and TRBJ1-2 gives the whole variable domain SAVISQKPSRDICQRGTSLTIQCQVDSQVTMMFWYRQQPGQSLTLIATANQGSEATYESGFVIDKFPISRPNLTFSTLTVSNMSPEDSSIYLCSGGQTNYGYTFGSGTRLTVV.

A few counts support this clone. This rearrangement joins TRBV11-2 to TRBJ2-5; D is undetermined. Per the germline V gene, CDR1 is SGHAT and CDR2 is FQNNGV. Deletions cut 5 bases from V and 5 bases from J, with 9 bases between. The CDR3 spans 12 residues. CDR3 region: CASSERMETQYF. The CDR3 bases are TGTGCCAGCAGCGAACGTATGGAGACCCAGTACTTC.